Sequencing of this T cell receptor beta chain was carried out in a study of Graves' ophthalmopathy and Graves' hyperthyroidism. Germline CDR1 reads SEHNR; CDR2 reads FQNEAQ (reference sequence). Trimming took off 3 bases at V and 8 bases at J, with 10 bases between the two ends. CDR3 length: 12 amino acids. Transcripts of RNA were the source for amplifying TCR beta CDR3 regions. HTBI primers were employed in first-round RT-PCR, then a second-round multiplex PCR followed. TCRdb independently ran MiXCR on the multiplex PCR reads; one entry per CDR3 protein. Counted here are about 700,000 distinct CDR3 sequences, roughly 39% occurring once; the ten biggest clones make up roughly 3.5%. This clonotype was seen at least ten times.

The chain links TRBV7-9 to TRBJ1-2; D gene unclear. The sequence derives from an adult man with Graves' ophthalmopathy. The material sequenced was peripheral blood. CDR3 loop: CASSLDVTGYTF. CDR3 nucleotides: TGTGCCAGCAGCTTGGACGTAACGGGCTACACCTTC.